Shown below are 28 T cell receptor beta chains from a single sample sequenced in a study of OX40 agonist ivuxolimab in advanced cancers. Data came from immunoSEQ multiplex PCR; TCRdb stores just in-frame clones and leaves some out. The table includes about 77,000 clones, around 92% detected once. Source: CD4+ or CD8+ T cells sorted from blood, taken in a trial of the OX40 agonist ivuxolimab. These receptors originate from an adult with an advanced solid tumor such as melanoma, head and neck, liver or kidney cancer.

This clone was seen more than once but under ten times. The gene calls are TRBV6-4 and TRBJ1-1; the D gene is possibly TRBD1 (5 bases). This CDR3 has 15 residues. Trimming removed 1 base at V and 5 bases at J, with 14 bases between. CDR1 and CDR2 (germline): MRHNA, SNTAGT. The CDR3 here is CASSDWPGRGTEAFF. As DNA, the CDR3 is TGTGCCAGCAGTGACTGGCCGGGACGGGGAACTGAAGCTTTCTTT.

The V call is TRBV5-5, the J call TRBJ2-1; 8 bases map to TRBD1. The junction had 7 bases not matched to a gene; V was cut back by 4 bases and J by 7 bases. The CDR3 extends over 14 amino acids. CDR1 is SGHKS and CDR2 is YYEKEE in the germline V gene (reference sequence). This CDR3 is CASSLGTGANEQFF. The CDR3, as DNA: TGTGCCAGCAGCCTTGGGACAGGCGCTAATGAGCAGTTCTTC.

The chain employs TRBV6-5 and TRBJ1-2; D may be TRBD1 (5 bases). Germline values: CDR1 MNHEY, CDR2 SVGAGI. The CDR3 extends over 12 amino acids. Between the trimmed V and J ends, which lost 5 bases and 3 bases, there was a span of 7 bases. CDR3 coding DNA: TGTGCCAGCAGTGAACAGGACTATGGCTACACCTTC. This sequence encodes CASSEQDYGYTF.

In DNA, the CDR3 is TGTGCCAGCAGTGCCGAGGAGGGCAGGGTGTGCTCTGGGGCCAACGTCCTGACTTTC. Amino acid sequence: CASSAEEGRVCSGANVLTF. V is TRBV6-4 and J is TRBJ2-6; tentatively, D is TRBD2 (6 bases). The CDR3 covers 19 residues. V was clipped by 4 bases and J by 0 bases, with 19 bases between them. Germline V gene sequence: CDR1 MRHNA, CDR2 SNTAGT.

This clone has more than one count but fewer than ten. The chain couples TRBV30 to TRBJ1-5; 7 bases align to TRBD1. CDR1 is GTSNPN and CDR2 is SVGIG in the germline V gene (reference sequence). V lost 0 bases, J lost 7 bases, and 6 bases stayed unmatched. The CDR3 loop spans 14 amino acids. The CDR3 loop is CAWSVGQEGQPQHF. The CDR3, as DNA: TGTGCCTGGAGTGTAGGACAGGAGGGACAGCCCCAGCATTTT.

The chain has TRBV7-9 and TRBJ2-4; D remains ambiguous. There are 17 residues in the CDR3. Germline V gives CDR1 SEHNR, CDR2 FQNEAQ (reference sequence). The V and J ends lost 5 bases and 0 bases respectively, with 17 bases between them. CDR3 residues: CASSPLDLFLAKNIQYF. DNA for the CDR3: TGTGCCAGCAGCCCCCTGGATCTTTTTTTAGCCAAAAACATTCAGTACTTC.

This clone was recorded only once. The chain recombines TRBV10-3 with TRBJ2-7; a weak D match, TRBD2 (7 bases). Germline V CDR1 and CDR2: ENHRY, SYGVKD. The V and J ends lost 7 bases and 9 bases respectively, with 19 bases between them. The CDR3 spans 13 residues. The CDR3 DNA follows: TGTGCCATCACCGGGGAGGGGGGACTGGGGCAGTACTTC. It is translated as CAITGEGGLGQYF.

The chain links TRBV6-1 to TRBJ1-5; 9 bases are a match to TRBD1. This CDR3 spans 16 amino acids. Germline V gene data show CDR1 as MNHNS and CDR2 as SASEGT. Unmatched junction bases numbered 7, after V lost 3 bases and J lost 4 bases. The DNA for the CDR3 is TGTGCCAGCAGTGAGCTGGACAGGGGCGGAAATCAGCCCCAGCATTTT. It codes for CASSELDRGGNQPQHF.

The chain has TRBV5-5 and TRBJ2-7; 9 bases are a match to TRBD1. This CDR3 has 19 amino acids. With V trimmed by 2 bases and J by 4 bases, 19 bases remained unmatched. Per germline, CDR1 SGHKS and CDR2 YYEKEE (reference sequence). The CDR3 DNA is TGTGCCAGCAGCTTTTTCGGGACAGGGTCTCAGTCGGATAGTTACGAGCAGTACTTC. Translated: CASSFFGTGSQSDSYEQYF.

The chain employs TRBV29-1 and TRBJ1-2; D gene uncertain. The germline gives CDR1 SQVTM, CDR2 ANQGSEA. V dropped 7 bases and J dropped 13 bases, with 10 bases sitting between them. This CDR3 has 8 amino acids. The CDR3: CSAEGGTF. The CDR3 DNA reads TGCAGCGCAGAGGGTGGCACCTTC.

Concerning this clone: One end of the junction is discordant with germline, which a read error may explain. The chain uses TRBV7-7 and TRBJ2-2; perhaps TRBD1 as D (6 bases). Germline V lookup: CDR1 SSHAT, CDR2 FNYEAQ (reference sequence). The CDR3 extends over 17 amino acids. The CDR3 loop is CASSLEGDPMNTGELFF. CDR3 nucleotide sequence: TGTGCTAGCAGCTTAGAGGGGGACCCCATGAACACCGGGGAGCTGTTTTTT.

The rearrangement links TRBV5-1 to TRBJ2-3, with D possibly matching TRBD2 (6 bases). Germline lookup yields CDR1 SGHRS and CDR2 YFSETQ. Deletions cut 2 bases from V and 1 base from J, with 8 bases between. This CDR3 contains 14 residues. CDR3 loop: CASSLASGTDTQYF. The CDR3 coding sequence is TGCGCCAGCAGCTTAGCTAGCGGCACAGATACGCAGTATTTT.

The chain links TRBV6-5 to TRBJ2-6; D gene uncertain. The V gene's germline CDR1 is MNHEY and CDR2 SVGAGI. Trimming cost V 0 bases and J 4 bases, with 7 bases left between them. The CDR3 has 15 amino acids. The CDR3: CASSYSVRGANVLTF. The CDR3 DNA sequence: TGTGCCAGCAGTTACTCGGTTCGAGGGGCCAACGTCCTGACTTTC.

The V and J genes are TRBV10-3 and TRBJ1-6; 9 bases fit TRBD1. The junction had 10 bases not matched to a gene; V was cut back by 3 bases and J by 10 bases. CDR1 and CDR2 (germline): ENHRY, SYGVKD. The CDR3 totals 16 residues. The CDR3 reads CAISEPGQGKTSPLHF. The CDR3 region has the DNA TGTGCCATCAGTGAACCGGGACAGGGAAAGACGTCACCCCTCCACTTT.

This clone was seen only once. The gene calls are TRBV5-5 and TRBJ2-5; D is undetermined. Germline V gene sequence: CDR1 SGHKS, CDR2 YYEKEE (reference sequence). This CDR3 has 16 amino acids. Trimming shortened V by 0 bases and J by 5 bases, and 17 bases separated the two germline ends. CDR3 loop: CASSLAGEQAWETQYF. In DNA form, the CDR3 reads TGTGCCAGCAGCTTGGCCGGAGAGCAGGCGTGGGAGACCCAGTACTTC.

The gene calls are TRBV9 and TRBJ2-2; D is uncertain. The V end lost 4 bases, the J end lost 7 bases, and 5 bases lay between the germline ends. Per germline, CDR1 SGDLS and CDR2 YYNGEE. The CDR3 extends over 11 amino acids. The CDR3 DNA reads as TGTGCCAGCAGCCTTCACGGGGAGCTGTTTTTT. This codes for CASSLHGELFF.

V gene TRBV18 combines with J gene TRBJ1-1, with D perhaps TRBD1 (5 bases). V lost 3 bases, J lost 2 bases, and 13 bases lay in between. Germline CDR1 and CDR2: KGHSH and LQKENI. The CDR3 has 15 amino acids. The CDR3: CASSPSLDRNTEAFF. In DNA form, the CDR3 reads TGTGCCAGCTCACCCTCTTTAGACAGAAACACTGAAGCTTTCTTT.

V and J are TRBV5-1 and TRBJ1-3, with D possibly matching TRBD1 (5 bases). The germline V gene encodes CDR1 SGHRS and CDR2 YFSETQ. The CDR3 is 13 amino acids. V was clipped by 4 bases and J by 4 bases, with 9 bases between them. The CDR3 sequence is CASSPRTGNTIYF. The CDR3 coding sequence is TGCGCCAGCAGCCCAAGGACAGGAAACACCATATATTTT.

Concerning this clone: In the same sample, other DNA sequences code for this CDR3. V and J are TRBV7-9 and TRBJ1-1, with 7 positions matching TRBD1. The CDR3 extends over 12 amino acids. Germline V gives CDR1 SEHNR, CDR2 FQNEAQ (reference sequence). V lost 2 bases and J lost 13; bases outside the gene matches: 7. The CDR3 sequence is CASSLYQGVVFF. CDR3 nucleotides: TGTGCCAGCAGCTTATACCAGGGGGTTGTTTTCTTT.

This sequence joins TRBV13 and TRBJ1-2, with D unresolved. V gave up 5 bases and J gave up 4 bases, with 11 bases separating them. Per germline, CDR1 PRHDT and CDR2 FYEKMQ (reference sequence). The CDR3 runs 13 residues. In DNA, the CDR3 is TGTGCCAGCAGCCCGATAAACTTCTATGGCTACACCTTC. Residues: CASSPINFYGYTF.

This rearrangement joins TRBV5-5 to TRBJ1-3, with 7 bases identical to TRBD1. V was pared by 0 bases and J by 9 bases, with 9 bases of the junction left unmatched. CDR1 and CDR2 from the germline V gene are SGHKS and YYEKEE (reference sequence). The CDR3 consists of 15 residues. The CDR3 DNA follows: TGTGCCAGCAGCTTGGAGGGGACAGCCAGCGTCACCATATATTTT. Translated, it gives CASSLEGTASVTIYF. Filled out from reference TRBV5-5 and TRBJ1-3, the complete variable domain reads DAGVTQSPTHLIKTRGQQVTLRCSPISGHKSVSWYQQVLGQGPQFIFQYYEKEERGRGNFPDRFSARQFPNYSSELNVNALLLGDSALYLCASSLEGTASVTIYFGEGSWLTVV.

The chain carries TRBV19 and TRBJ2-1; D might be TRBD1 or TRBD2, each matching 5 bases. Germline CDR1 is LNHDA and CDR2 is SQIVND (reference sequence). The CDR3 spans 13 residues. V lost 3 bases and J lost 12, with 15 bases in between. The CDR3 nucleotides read TGTGCCAGTAGTATCCGACCCGGGACGGGGCAGTTCTTC. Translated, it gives CASSIRPGTGQFF.

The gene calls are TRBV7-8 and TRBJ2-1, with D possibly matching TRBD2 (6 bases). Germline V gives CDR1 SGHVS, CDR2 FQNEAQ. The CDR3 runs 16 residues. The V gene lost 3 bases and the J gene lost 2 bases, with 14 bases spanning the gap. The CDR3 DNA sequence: TGTGCCAGCAGCTTCCGGGAGTCTATAGCCTACAATGAGCAGTTCTTC. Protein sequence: CASSFRESIAYNEQFF.

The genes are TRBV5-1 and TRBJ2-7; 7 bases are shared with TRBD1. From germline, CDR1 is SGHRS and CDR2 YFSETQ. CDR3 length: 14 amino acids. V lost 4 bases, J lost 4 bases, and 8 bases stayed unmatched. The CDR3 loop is CASSPQGSLYEQYF. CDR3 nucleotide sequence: TGCGCCAGCAGCCCACAGGGGTCCTTATACGAGCAGTACTTC.

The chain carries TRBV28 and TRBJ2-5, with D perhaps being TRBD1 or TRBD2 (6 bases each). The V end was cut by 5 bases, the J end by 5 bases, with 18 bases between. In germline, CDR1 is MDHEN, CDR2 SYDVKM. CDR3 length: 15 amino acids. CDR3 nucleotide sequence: TGTGCCAGCAGTCATAGGATGGGGGGCAAGGAGACCCAGTACTTC. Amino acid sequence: CASSHRMGGKETQYF.

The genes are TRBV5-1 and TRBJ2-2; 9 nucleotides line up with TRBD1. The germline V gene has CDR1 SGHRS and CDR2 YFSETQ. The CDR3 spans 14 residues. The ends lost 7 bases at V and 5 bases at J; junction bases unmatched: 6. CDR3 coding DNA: TGCGCCAGCGGGGGACAGGGACCAACCGGGGAGCTGTTTTTT. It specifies CASGGQGPTGELFF. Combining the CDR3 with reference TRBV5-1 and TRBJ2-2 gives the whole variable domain KAGVTQTPRYLIKTRGQQVTLSCSPISGHRSVSWYQQTPGQGLQFLFEYFSETQRNKGNFPGRFSGRQFSNSRSEMNVSTLELGDSALYLCASGGQGPTGELFFGEGSRLTVL.

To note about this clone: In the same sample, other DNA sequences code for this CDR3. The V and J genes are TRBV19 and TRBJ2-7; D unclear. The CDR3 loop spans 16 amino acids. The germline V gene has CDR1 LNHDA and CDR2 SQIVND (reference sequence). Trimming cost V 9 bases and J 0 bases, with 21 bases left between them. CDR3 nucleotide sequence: TGTGCCAGCAGTCCAAACGGGCCAGGTCTCTCCTACGAGCAGTACTTC. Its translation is CASSPNGPGLSYEQYF.

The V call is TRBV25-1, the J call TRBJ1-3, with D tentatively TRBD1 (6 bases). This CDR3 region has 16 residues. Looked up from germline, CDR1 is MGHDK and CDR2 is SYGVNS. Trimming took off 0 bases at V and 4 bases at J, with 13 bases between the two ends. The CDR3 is CASSEYGSGAGNTIYF. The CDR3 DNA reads TGTGCCAGCAGTGAATACGGCTCAGGGGCGGGAAACACCATATATTTT.